The subject of this entry is one TCR beta chain. V was trimmed by 3 bases and J by 4 bases, leaving 16 bases between them. Germline V lookup: CDR1 KGHSH, CDR2 LQKENI. The length of the CDR3 is 16 residues. TCRdb's copy holds only in-frame clones and misses some; the assay was immunoSEQ multiplex PCR. The sample yields 200,000 to 250,000 clones, around 84% seen once. The data were obtained in a study of blood T cell repertoires in COVID-19. Across the whole study: From the United States, Italy and Spain came samples of acute and convalescent COVID-19.

This clonotype originated in a man aged 25-40 years with active or convalescent COVID-19. The chain combines TRBV18 with TRBJ1-3; possibly TRBD1 for D (6 bases). Sample: peripheral blood. The CDR3 protein is CASSPDLTGKGNTIYF. The DNA for the CDR3 is TGTGCCAGCTCACCCGATCTAACAGGGAAAGGAAACACCATATATTTT.